The rows below give T cell receptor beta chains drawn from one sample of a study of blood T cell repertoires in COVID-19. Only in-frame clones appear in the TCRdb table, and some are missing; sequencing was by immunoSEQ multiplex PCR. The sample gives over 150,000 clones, around nine tenths of which show up once; roughly 19% is in the top ten. Sequencing was done on a sample of peripheral blood. The receptors originated from a man between 45 and 60 years old with COVID-19, enrolled during active disease. CDR3s include the opening cysteine and the closing phenylalanine or tryptophan. The D gene is left open where the match is weak. A row's size may be missing; if present it is once, few, many or a size class.

TGTGCCAGCTCAGAAACTAGGACCGGGGAGCTGTTTTTT	CASSETRTGELFF	NA	NA	TRBV18	TRBJ2-2
TGTGCCAGCAGCTCCCAGCATGACAGGGGCCACTATGGCTACACCTTC	CASSSQHDRGHYGYTF	TRBD1	few	TRBV7-9	TRBJ1-2
TGTGCCAGCAGCTTCGACTCAGGGAATGAAAAACTGTTTTTT	CASSFDSGNEKLFF	NA	NA	TRBV7-2	TRBJ1-4
TGTGCCAGCTCAGCTACAGGGGGCTACCAAGAGACCCAGTACTTC	CASSATGGYQETQYF	TRBD1	NA	TRBV18	TRBJ2-5
TGTGCCAGCAGCTTAGGGCCGGGGGGGCGAGAGACCCAGTACTTC	CASSLGPGGRETQYF	TRBD2	NA	TRBV7-2	TRBJ2-5
TGCGCCAGCAGCCAAGGGACTACTACAGATACGCAGTATTTT	CASSQGTTTDTQYF	NA	few	TRBV4-1	TRBJ2-3
TGTGCCAGCGCTAGCGGAACTAGCACAGATACGCAGTATTTT	CASASGTSTDTQYF	TRBD2	NA	TRBV18	TRBJ2-3
TGTGCCAGCAGCCAACGGGGGGCCCAGGAGAATGAGCAGTTCTTC	CASSQRGAQENEQFF	NA	NA	TRBV7-9	TRBJ2-1
TGCAGCGTGCATCCATGGGACAGGCACCAAGAGACCCAGTACTTC	CSVHPWDRHQETQYF	TRBD1	NA	TRBV29-1	TRBJ2-5
TGTGCCAGTAGTAACAACAGGGTACAGGGCGGCTACACCTTC	CASSNNRVQGGYTF	NA	NA	TRBV19	TRBJ1-2
TGTGCCAGCAGTGAAGAAAGGACAGGGGCGTTCTCCTACAATGAGCAGTTCTTC	CASSEERTGAFSYNEQFF	TRBD1	NA	TRBV2	TRBJ2-1
TGTGCCAGCAGTGTGGCAGATTCCTACAATGAGCAGTTCTTC	CASSVADSYNEQFF	NA	NA	TRBV2	TRBJ2-1
TGTGCCAGCCAAGGGGGCTCTTTTGGCTACACCTTC	CASQGGSFGYTF	TRBD1	few	TRBV25-1	TRBJ1-2
TGTGCCAGCAGCTCCCAGGGGGTTAAAGCTGAAGCTTTCTTT	CASSSQGVKAEAFF	TRBD1	NA	TRBV7-9	TRBJ1-1
TGTGCCAGCAGCTTAGCGTTATCGGGAGGCAATGAGCAGTTCTTC	CASSLALSGGNEQFF	TRBD2	NA	TRBV7-9	TRBJ2-1
TGTGCCAGCAGTTACTCGAAGGCACGAGGCGGGCACACTGAAGCTTTCTTT	CASSYSKARGGHTEAFF	NA	NA	TRBV6-2/TRBV6-3	TRBJ1-1
TGCGCCAGCAGCCAGCCCCGGGCAGGGGACAATGAGCAGTTCTTC	CASSQPRAGDNEQFF	NA	NA	TRBV4-1	TRBJ2-1
TGTGCCAGCACAGAGACAGGGCAAAACACCGGGGAGCTGTTTTTT	CASTETGQNTGELFF	TRBD1	NA	TRBV9	TRBJ2-2
TGTGCCAGCACCCCCGGGAACATCAATGAGCAGTTCTTC	CASTPGNINEQFF	NA	once	TRBV14	TRBJ2-1
TGTGCCTGGAGTGGGGGAGCTGGCCCATATAGCAATCAGCCCCAGCATTTT	CAWSGGAGPYSNQPQHF	NA	NA	TRBV30	TRBJ1-5
TGTGCCAGCTCACCACCGACAGTCCTGAACACTGAAGCTTTCTTT	CASSPPTVLNTEAFF	NA	NA	TRBV18	TRBJ1-1
TGTGCCAGCAGTTACAAGCGGGGGGATACAGATACGCAGTATTTT	CASSYKRGDTDTQYF	TRBD2	NA	TRBV6-5	TRBJ2-3
TGTGCCAGCAGTTTATCTGGGCAGGGTAATGAAAAACTGTTTTTT	CASSLSGQGNEKLFF	NA	few	TRBV27	TRBJ1-4
TGTGCCAGCTCACCCCGCAGGGACACCGGGGAGCTGTTTTTT	CASSPRRDTGELFF	NA	NA	TRBV18	TRBJ2-2
TGTGCCATCAGTGAGCAGAAAGATACGCAGTATTTT	CAISEQKDTQYF	NA	NA	TRBV10-3	TRBJ2-3
TGTGCCAGCTGTGACGGGGGGCGGGGGGCTGGGGAGACCCAGTACTTC	CASCDGGRGAGETQYF	TRBD2	few	TRBV6-1	TRBJ2-5
TGTGCCAGCAGTCCGGGACAGTCGCCAGATACGCAGTATTTT	CASSPGQSPDTQYF	TRBD1	NA	TRBV7-3	TRBJ2-3
TGTGCCAGCAGTGAAGGACAGCTAAGCACTGAAGCTTTCTTT	CASSEGQLSTEAFF	NA	NA	TRBV6-1	TRBJ1-1
TGTGCCAGCAGTTACACGGGGAGCTCCTATAATTCACCCCTCCACTTT	CASSYTGSSYNSPLHF	NA	NA	TRBV6-5	TRBJ1-6
TGCGCCAGCAGCCGCGGGACAGTTAACACCGGGGAGCTGTTTTTT	CASSRGTVNTGELFF	NA	NA	TRBV5-1	TRBJ2-2
TGTGCCAGCAGTCCCGGGGGGAGCGGCGAGACCCAGTACTTC	CASSPGGSGETQYF	TRBD2	NA	TRBV28	TRBJ2-5
TGCGCCAGCAGCTTGATGGGACAGGAGGGCAATGAGCAGTTCTTC	CASSLMGQEGNEQFF	TRBD1	few	TRBV5-1	TRBJ2-1
TGTGCCATCAGTGATTTTACTAGCGGGGGATCGGATGAGCAGTTCTTC	CAISDFTSGGSDEQFF	TRBD2	NA	TRBV10-3	TRBJ2-1
TGTGCCACCACCCTGCGAGCGGGGAGCTCCTACAATGAGCAGTTCTTC	CATTLRAGSSYNEQFF	TRBD2	NA	TRBV10-3	TRBJ2-1
TGTGCCAGCAGGAGGACGGGCAGCGGCGAGCAGTACTTC	CASRRTGSGEQYF	NA	NA	TRBV2	TRBJ2-7
TGTGCCAGCACCTTAGCGGCTAACACAGATACGCAGTATTTT	CASTLAANTDTQYF	NA	NA	TRBV3-1/TRBV3-2	TRBJ2-3
TGTGCCAGCAGTGCGACAGCAGCATATGGCTACACCTTC	CASSATAAYGYTF	NA	NA	TRBV28	TRBJ1-2
TGTGCCAGCAGTACCCAGGGACAGGGTATCCAGCCCCAGCATTTT	CASSTQGQGIQPQHF	TRBD1	NA	TRBV6-5	TRBJ1-5
TGTGCCAGCTCACTACAGGGGGCGATCGCTGGGGCCAACGTCCTGACTTTC	CASSLQGAIAGANVLTF	TRBD1	NA	TRBV18	TRBJ2-6
TGTGCCAGCAGCGTTGGTGGGCAGGAGAACACTGAAGCTTTCTTT	CASSVGGQENTEAFF	NA	NA	TRBV9	TRBJ1-1
TGTGCCAGCAGTGACCGGGACAGAGTTTCTGGGGCCAACGTCCTGACTTTC	CASSDRDRVSGANVLTF	TRBD1	NA	TRBV25-1	TRBJ2-6
TGTGCCAGCAGCCCCCACAACTCCTACGAGCAGTACTTC	CASSPHNSYEQYF	NA	few	TRBV6-2/TRBV6-3	TRBJ2-7
TGTGCCATCAGTGAGCCTCGGGACTCGATCTACGAGCAGTACTTC	CAISEPRDSIYEQYF	NA	NA	TRBV10-3	TRBJ2-7
TGTGCCAGTAGGCCCGGACAGACCAGTAATGAAAAACTGTTTTTT	CASRPGQTSNEKLFF	NA	few	TRBV19	TRBJ1-4
TGTGCCAGTAGTGCGATGGGACAGGGGAACACTGAAGCTTTCTTT	CASSAMGQGNTEAFF	TRBD1	NA	TRBV19	TRBJ1-1
TGTGCCAGCACCCGGGGTGGGACCGGGGAGCTGTTTTTT	CASTRGGTGELFF	NA	NA	TRBV2	TRBJ2-2
TGTGCCAGCTCACCACCAAACAGGGGGCAGAACACTGAAGCTTTCTTT	CASSPPNRGQNTEAFF	TRBD1	NA	TRBV18	TRBJ1-1
TGTGCCTGGAGTCCAGGGTTGGACACTGAAGCTTTCTTT	CAWSPGLDTEAFF	NA	NA	TRBV30	TRBJ1-1
TGTGCCAGCAGCCAACGTCCCAGGGGGTTGAGGAATGAGCAGTTCTTC	CASSQRPRGLRNEQFF	TRBD1	NA	TRBV14	TRBJ2-1
TGCGCCAGCAGCTTCACTAGCGGGGGAAAGCAGTTCTTC	CASSFTSGGKQFF	TRBD2	NA	TRBV5-1	TRBJ2-1
TGTGCCAGCAGTTCAACCCGGGACATTAATCATCAGCCCCAGCATTTT	CASSSTRDINHQPQHF	NA	NA	TRBV27	TRBJ1-5
TGCAGTGCTAGTATACTCCAGAGCGGCTATGGCTACACCTTC	CSASILQSGYGYTF	NA	NA	TRBV20-1	TRBJ1-2
TGTGCCAGCAGCTTAGATCTGAGACAGGAGCTCTCTTTCCGAAACACCATATATTTT	CASSLDLRQELSFRNTIYF	NA	few	TRBV11-2	TRBJ1-3
TGTGCCAGCAGTGAGCCGGGACAGGGCAGTGAAAAACTGTTTTTT	CASSEPGQGSEKLFF	TRBD1	NA	TRBV6-1	TRBJ1-4
TGTGCCAGCAGCTTGGGGGACAGCTTTTACAATGAGCAGTTCTTC	CASSLGDSFYNEQFF	TRBD1	NA	TRBV5-6	TRBJ2-1
TGTGCCAGCAGTTATGGGCAGGGGGATGAGAGGTACGAGCAGTACTTC	CASSYGQGDERYEQYF	TRBD1	NA	TRBV6-6	TRBJ2-7
TGCGCCAGCAGCTTCCTTCAGGGGGTATATGAGCAGTTCTTC	CASSFLQGVYEQFF	TRBD1	once	TRBV5-1	TRBJ2-1
TGTGCCAGCAGCTTTGTCAATACCGGGGAGCTGTTTTTT	CASSFVNTGELFF	NA	NA	TRBV5-5	TRBJ2-2